This TCR beta chain was recovered during a study of Ad26.COV2.S vaccination and SARS-CoV-2 variants. Across the study: Ad26.COV2.S was injected intramuscularly once or twice, 56 days apart.

Regarding this clone: As yet, its antigen is unknown.

Libraries were prepared by immunoSEQ multiplex PCR; TCRdb keeps only in-frame clonotypes and omits some of them. The table shows some 450,000 clones, with 90% occurring only once. Whole-study results and caveats: Substantial breadth was reportedly displayed by spike-specific CD8+ and CD4+ T cell responses after vaccination.

Treatment denoted: 19 received Ad26.COV2.S at low or high dose, single or two shots; roughly 5 received placebo; per-sample allocation not given. Samples were taken on day 63 after the first vaccine or placebo injection. Trimming took off 2 bases at V and 7 bases at J, with 21 bases between the two ends. The germline V gene encodes CDR1 GTSNPN and CDR2 SVGIG (reference sequence). The CDR3 has 15 residues. This clonotype was obtained from a person between 18 and 60 years old who received the Ad26.COV2.S COVID-19 vaccine or a placebo. This chain joins TRBV30 and TRBJ2-7, with a tentative D call TRBD2 (6 bases). The input for sequencing was peripheral blood, taken in a trial of Ad26.COV2.S vaccine versus placebo. The DNA for the CDR3 is TGTGCCTGGAGTCTCGCCGGGACTGGGAGTTTAGAGCAGTACTTC. Amino acid sequence: CAWSLAGTGSLEQYF.